These 26 T cell receptor beta chains were all obtained from the same sample, sequenced in a study of shared clonotypes between healthy human individuals (dated by TCRdb to about 2020). The library was produced with the immunoSEQ multiplex PCR assay. The table comes from immuneACCESS by way of TCRdb, which keeps in-frame sequences with V and J called. Part of the clones is missing from these tables; in studies checked, under half for an unresolved V gene and the rest for unknown reasons. Recorded for this sample are more than 450,000 clones; roughly 78% of them occurred a single time. The biggest ten clones account for 13% of the sample. Sequencing was done on a sample of PBMCs. These receptors were obtained from a woman in her thirties or forties in good health. Some clones in this sample may be carry-over from other donors' samples.

The CDR3 region has the DNA TGTGCCAGCAGCCGGGACAGAGAGACTGAAGCTTTCTTT. Encoded protein: CASSRDRETEAFF. The chain uses TRBV2 and TRBJ1-1, with TRBD1 identical over 7 bases. The trim removed 6 bases at V and 5 bases at J, leaving 6 bases unmatched. Germline CDR1 and CDR2: SNHLY and FYNNEI. This CDR3 is built from 13 residues.

This sequence joins TRBV5-5 and TRBJ2-7, with TRBD2 matching 7 bases. CDR1 and CDR2 from the germline V gene are SGHKS and YYEKEE (reference sequence). This CDR3 region has 15 residues. V lost 4 bases and J lost 4; bases outside the gene matches: 11. As DNA, the CDR3 is TGTGCCAGCAGCGCCCGGACTGCGGGGGTTTACGAGCAGTACTTC. This translates into CASSARTAGVYEQYF.

The table lists this clone with a few counts. The genes are TRBV7-3 and TRBJ2-3, with D possibly being TRBD2 (6 bases). The V gene lost 2 bases and the J gene lost 6 bases, with 9 bases spanning the gap. CDR1 SGHTA and CDR2 FQGTGA come from the germline V gene. This CDR3 has 13 residues. In nucleotides, the CDR3 is TGTGCCAGCAGCTTAGGAGGGAGTGATACGCAGTATTTT. Its protein product is CASSLGGSDTQYF.

The V call is TRBV19, the J call TRBJ2-2; D unresolved. V was trimmed by 4 bases and J by 1 base, leaving 16 bases between them. CDR1 and CDR2 (germline): LNHDA, SQIVND (reference sequence). The CDR3 has 17 amino acids. DNA for the CDR3: TGTGCCAGTAGTAGCCCAACCGGGCAGGAGAACACCGGGGAGCTGTTTTTT. Its protein product is CASSSPTGQENTGELFF.

The V call is TRBV10-3, the J call TRBJ1-2; no clear D gene. The CDR3 totals 12 residues. CDR1 ENHRY and CDR2 SYGVKD come from the germline V gene. Trimming removed 11 bases from V and 2 bases from J, with 12 bases in between. The CDR3 region is CASRAGNYGYTF. In nucleotides, the CDR3 is TGTGCCTCCCGTGCGGGCAACTATGGCTACACCTTC.

There are a few counts of this clone. This chain joins TRBV27 and TRBJ2-5; 11 bases agree with TRBD1. Germline V gives CDR1 MNHEY, CDR2 SMNVEV (reference sequence). The V and J ends lost 4 bases and 5 bases, in that order; junction bases with no gene match: 6. The CDR3 is made up of 15 amino acids. The DNA for the CDR3 is TGTGCCAGCAGTTGGACAGGGGGCCACCGGGAGACCCAGTACTTC. It codes for CASSWTGGHRETQYF.

The chain is built from TRBV30 and TRBJ2-5; possible D gene TRBD2, 6 bases. The CDR3 length is 13 residues. CDR1 GTSNPN and CDR2 SVGIG come from the germline V gene (reference sequence). Trimming stripped 5 bases from V and 5 bases from J, with 15 bases between. CDR3 in amino acids: CAWEIRGRETQYF. CDR3 sequence (DNA): TGTGCCTGGGAGATACGGGGGAGGGAGACCCAGTACTTC.

V is TRBV18 and J is TRBJ2-7; the match to TRBD2 covers 14 bases. The V gene end was trimmed by 3 bases and the J gene end by 9 bases; junction bases not matched to a gene: 7. Per the germline V gene, CDR1 is KGHSH and CDR2 is LQKENI. The CDR3 contains 15 residues. The CDR3 nucleotides are TGTGCCAGCTCACCCTCCGGGACTAGCGGGAGAAGGCAGTACTTC. This encodes CASSPSGTSGRRQYF.

With respect to this clone: In the same sample, other DNA sequences code for this CDR3. The chain uses TRBV18 and TRBJ1-2, with a tentative D call TRBD1 (5 bases). Germline V gene data show CDR1 as KGHSH and CDR2 as LQKENI. CDR3 length: 14 residues. The V and J ends lost 0 bases and 6 bases respectively, with 11 bases between them. The chain's CDR3 is CASSPPPGSHGYTF. CDR3 sequence (DNA): TGTGCCAGCTCACCACCCCCAGGGTCTCATGGCTACACCTTC.

V gene TRBV11-2 combines with J gene TRBJ2-7; 9 bases agree with TRBD1. The CDR3 consists of 14 residues. V lost 5 bases to trimming and J lost 2 bases; unmatched junction nucleotides: 4. Germline V gives CDR1 SGHAT, CDR2 FQNNGV. This CDR3 reads CASSQWTGAYEQYF. For the CDR3, the DNA is TGTGCCAGCAGCCAATGGACAGGGGCCTACGAGCAGTACTTC.

This clone has just a few counts. V and J are TRBV7-2 and TRBJ2-7; 10 bases are a match to TRBD2. The CDR3 sequence is 14 residues long. Germline trimming cut 5 bases from V and 2 bases from J; bases unmatched to any gene: 3. Looked up from germline, CDR1 is SGHTA and CDR2 is FQGNSA. DNA of the CDR3: TGTGCCAGCAGCATTAGCGGGGGGCCCTACGAGCAGTACTTC. This translates into CASSISGGPYEQYF.

The chain joins TRBV7-2 to TRBJ2-7; a weak D match, TRBD2 (6 bases). Looked up from germline, CDR1 is SGHTA and CDR2 is FQGNSA. With 1 base removed from V and 1 base from J, the gap between germline ends came to 11 bases. The CDR3 extends over 15 amino acids. The CDR3 here is CASSLVAGPSYEQYF. Here the CDR3 DNA reads TGTGCCAGCAGCTTAGTGGCGGGACCTTCCTACGAGCAGTACTTC.

This clone occurred once. The chain uses TRBV5-1 and TRBJ2-5; D ambiguous. Germline V gene sequence: CDR1 SGHRS, CDR2 YFSETQ. V gave up 5 bases and J gave up 5 bases, with 10 bases separating them. This CDR3 spans 12 amino acids. The CDR3, as DNA: TGCGCCAGCAGACTCCGGGTGGAGACCCAGTACTTC. Its translation is CASRLRVETQYF.

The chain recombines TRBV27 with TRBJ2-7; D is uncertain. Germline lookup yields CDR1 MNHEY and CDR2 SMNVEV (reference sequence). The CDR3 has 16 residues. V lost 6 bases and J lost 2, with 20 bases in between. The CDR3 nucleotides are TGTGCCAGCAGCTATCGAGCCGGGCCCCCCGCCTACGAGCAGTACTTC. Amino acids: CASSYRAGPPAYEQYF.

The rearrangement links TRBV5-5 to TRBJ1-2, with D maybe TRBD1 (5 bases). Germline CDR1 is SGHKS and CDR2 is YYEKEE (reference sequence). The V and J ends lost 5 bases and 4 bases respectively, with 12 bases between them. The CDR3 runs 13 residues. CDR3: CASSWDGFYGYTF. CDR3 DNA sequence: TGTGCCAGCAGTTGGGACGGCTTCTATGGCTACACCTTC. Based on the CDR3 plus reference TRBV5-5 and TRBJ1-2, the full variable domain is DAGVTQSPTHLIKTRGQQVTLRCSPISGHKSVSWYQQVLGQGPQFIFQYYEKEERGRGNFPDRFSARQFPNYSSELNVNALLLGDSALYLCASSWDGFYGYTFGSGTRLTVV.

The CDR3 DNA reads as TGCGCCAGCAGCTTGAACCAACAGGCGGCGGCAGATACGCAGTATTTT. Translating it yields CASSLNQQAAADTQYF. This chain joins TRBV5-1 and TRBJ2-3; maybe TRBD1 (5 bases). V was shortened by 1 base and J by 4 bases, with 16 bases between the two germline ends. The germline V gene has CDR1 SGHRS and CDR2 YFSETQ. The CDR3 runs 16 residues.

This clone was detected a few times. V is TRBV28 and J is TRBJ1-1; 9 bases are a match to TRBD1. Trimming cost V 6 bases and J 5 bases; bases outside gene matches: 7. Germline V gene sequence: CDR1 MDHEN, CDR2 SYDVKM. The CDR3 runs to 14 residues. CDR3 nucleotide sequence: TGTGCCAGCAGAAGCACAGGGGGCAAAACTGAAGCTTTCTTT. Amino acid sequence: CASRSTGGKTEAFF. Using reference TRBV28 and TRBJ1-1 for the parts outside the CDR3, the full variable domain is DVKVTQSSRYLVKRTGEKVFLECVQDMDHENMFWYRQDPGLGLRLIYFSYDVKMKEKGDIPEGYSVSREKKERFSLILESASTNQTSMYLCASRSTGGKTEAFFGQGTRLTVV.

This chain links TRBV28 with TRBJ2-7, with 7 bases identical to TRBD1. The CDR3 extends over 21 amino acids. J lost 3 bases, V lost 5 bases, and 28 bases had no gene match. Looked up from germline, CDR1 is MDHEN and CDR2 is SYDVKM. CDR3 loop: CASSPLVGRRSQGERGYEQYF. The CDR3, as DNA: TGTGCCAGCAGTCCTCTAGTGGGACGAAGGTCCCAGGGGGAAAGAGGCTACGAGCAGTACTTC.

The rearrangement uses TRBV6-6 and TRBJ2-7; maybe TRBD2 (6 bases). V lost 10 bases, J lost 0 bases, and 13 bases lay in between. From germline, CDR1 is MNHNY and CDR2 SVGAGI (reference sequence). The CDR3 spans 13 residues. The CDR3 DNA reads TGTGCCACCGGGGGACTTATCTCCTACGAGCAGTACTTC. This encodes CATGGLISYEQYF.

J is TRBJ2-3 and V is TRBV5-4; D not certain. The length of the CDR3 is 14 residues. Per germline, CDR1 SGHNT and CDR2 YYREEE (reference sequence). V lost 0 bases and J 6 bases, leaving 11 bases between the germline ends. CDR3 loop: CASSLAGSPDTQYF. CDR3 bases: TGTGCCAGCAGCTTGGCCGGAAGTCCGGATACGCAGTATTTT.

The rearrangement uses TRBV4-1 and TRBJ2-7; D is uncertain. The CDR3 totals 15 residues. Trimming cost V 5 bases and J 6 bases, with 20 bases left between them. From germline, CDR1 is MGHRA and CDR2 YSYEKL. Here the CDR3 DNA reads TGCGCCAGCAGCACCCTTAGCCTGGGTCACGCCGAGCAGTACTTC. The encoded protein is CASSTLSLGHAEQYF.

The rearrangement uses TRBV9 and TRBJ2-1, with unresolved D. The germline V gene has CDR1 SGDLS and CDR2 YYNGEE. CDR3 length equals 15 residues. Trimming cost V 0 bases and J 4 bases, with 11 bases left between them. The CDR3 DNA sequence: TGTGCCAGCAGCGTAGTCGCAAATACTTACAATGAGCAGTTCTTC. Translating it yields CASSVVANTYNEQFF.

This clone is a singleton in its sample. The J gene is TRBJ2-6, the V gene TRBV2; weak D call: TRBD1 (6 bases). Trimming left V 5 bases short and J 4 bases short, with 12 bases between. The germline gives CDR1 SNHLY, CDR2 FYNNEI. This CDR3 spans 15 amino acids. The CDR3 DNA reads TGTGCCAGCAGTAACAGGGCGGCGGGGGCCAACGTCCTGACTTTC. Translated: CASSNRAAGANVLTF. The full variable domain, with the rest looked up from reference TRBV2 and TRBJ2-6, is EPEVTQTPSHQVTQMGQEVILRCVPISNHLYFYWYRQILGQKVEFLVSFYNNEISEKSEIFDDQFSVERPDGSNFTLKIRSTKLEDSAMYFCASSNRAAGANVLTFGAGSRLTVL.

This clone was counted many times. The gene calls are TRBV30 and TRBJ1-6; possible D gene TRBD1, 5 bases. CDR1 is GTSNPN and CDR2 is SVGIG in the germline V gene (reference sequence). V was pared by 6 bases and J by 9 bases, with 21 bases between. The CDR3 is 15 amino acids. The chain's CDR3 is CACLPGRGDSSPLHF. Written as DNA, the CDR3 is TGTGCCTGTCTCCCCGGGCGGGGGGACTCTTCACCCCTCCACTTT.

The chain employs TRBV4-2 and TRBJ2-3; D is possibly TRBD2 (6 bases). Trimming took off 4 bases at V and 0 bases at J, with 11 bases between the two ends. This CDR3 has 15 amino acids. Germline CDR1 and CDR2: LGHNA and YNFKEQ. CDR3 loop: CASSRDGTSTDTQYF. Written as DNA, the CDR3 is TGTGCCAGCAGCCGCGACGGGACTAGCACAGATACGCAGTATTTT.

The J gene is TRBJ2-5, the V gene TRBV11-2; 7 nucleotides match TRBD2. V trimming: 8 bases; J trimming: 5 bases; junction bases outside the gene matches: 2. CDR1 is SGHAT and CDR2 is FQNNGV in the germline V gene. The CDR3 covers 11 residues. The CDR3 loop reads CASGGEETQYF. CDR3 sequence (DNA): TGTGCCAGCGGGGGGGAGGAGACCCAGTACTTC.